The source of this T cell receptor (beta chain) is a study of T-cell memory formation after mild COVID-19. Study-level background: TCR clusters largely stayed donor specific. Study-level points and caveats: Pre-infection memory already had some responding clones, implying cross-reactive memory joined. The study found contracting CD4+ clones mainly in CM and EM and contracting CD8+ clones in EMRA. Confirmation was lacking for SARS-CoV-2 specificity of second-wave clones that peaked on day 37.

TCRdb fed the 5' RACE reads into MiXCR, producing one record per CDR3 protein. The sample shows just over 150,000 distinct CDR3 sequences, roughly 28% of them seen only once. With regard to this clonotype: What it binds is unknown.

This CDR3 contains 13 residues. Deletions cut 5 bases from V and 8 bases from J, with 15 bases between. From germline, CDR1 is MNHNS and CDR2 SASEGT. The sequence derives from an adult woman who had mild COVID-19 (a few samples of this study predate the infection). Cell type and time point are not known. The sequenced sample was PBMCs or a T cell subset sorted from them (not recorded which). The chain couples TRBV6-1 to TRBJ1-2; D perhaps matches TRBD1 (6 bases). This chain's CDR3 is CASSPRDKSGYTF. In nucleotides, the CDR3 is TGTGCCAGCAGTCCCCGGGACAAGTCCGGCTACACCTTC.